This TCR beta chain is drawn from a study of T cell changes during pregnancy in multiple sclerosis. The assay was immunoSEQ multiplex PCR, and TCRdb's table has in-frame clones only and misses some. The table has around 55,000 clones, 75% to 90% seen once; the top ten hold roughly 0.54%. This clone was counted a few times. The CDR3 length is 14 residues. CDR1 is ENHRY, CDR2 SYGVKD, per germline. V lost 4 bases and J 5 bases, leaving 15 bases between the germline ends. This chain links TRBV10-3 with TRBJ2-7, with a possible D match to TRBD2 (6 bases). The TCR comes from a female donor with multiple sclerosis, enrolled in a pregnancy study. This sample comprised CD4+ T cells from peripheral blood mononuclear cells, obtained in the first trimester of pregnancy. CDR3: CAISVGGDRNEQYF. DNA for the CDR3: TGTGCCATCAGTGTAGGAGGGGACCGTAACGAGCAGTACTTC.